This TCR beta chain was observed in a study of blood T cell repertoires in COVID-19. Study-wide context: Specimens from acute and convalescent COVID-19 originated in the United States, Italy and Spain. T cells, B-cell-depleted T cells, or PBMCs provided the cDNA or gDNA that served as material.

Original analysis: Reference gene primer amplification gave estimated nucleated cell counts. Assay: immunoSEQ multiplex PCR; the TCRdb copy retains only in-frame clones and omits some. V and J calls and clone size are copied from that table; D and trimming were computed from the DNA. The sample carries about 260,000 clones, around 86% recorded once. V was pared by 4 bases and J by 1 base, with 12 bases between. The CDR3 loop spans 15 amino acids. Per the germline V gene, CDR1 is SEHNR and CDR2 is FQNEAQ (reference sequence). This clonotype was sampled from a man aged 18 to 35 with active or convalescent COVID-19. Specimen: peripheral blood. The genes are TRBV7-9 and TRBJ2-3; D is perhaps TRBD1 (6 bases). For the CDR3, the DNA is TGTGCCAGCAGCTCCACTCGGACAGGCACAGATACGCAGTATTTT. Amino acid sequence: CASSSTRTGTDTQYF.